These T cell receptor beta chains were read from a single sample in a study of T-cell reconstitution after alpha-beta-depleted transplantation in children. In TCRdb, the PCR reads were re-called with MiXCR into one record per CDR3 protein. The table records around 600,000 distinct CDR3 sequences, approximately 22% of them present only once. This specimen was PBMCs, mostly from graft donor cells, taken 360 days after TCRalphabeta/CD19-depleted stem cell transplant. The receptor set was obtained from a boy less than two years old who had a stem cell transplant for acute myeloid leukemia, so the T cells may come from the graft donor. Both conserved end residues are part of each CDR3.

>TRBJ1-2|TRBV13
CASTTGHKSLYGYTF
>TRBJ1-1|TRBV12-3/TRBV12-4
CASSFLGFRDRAGTEAFF
>TRBJ1-2|TRBV29-1
CSVAGQLNYGYTF
>TRBJ2-6|TRBV5-6
CASSFALSGANVLTF
>TRBJ2-1|TRBV19
CASTTLAGGHNEQFF
>TRBJ2-3|TRBV5-1
CASSRRQGWDTDTQYF
>TRBJ2-1|TRBV20-1
CSARIYNEQFF
>TRBJ2-1|TRBV9
CASSVSLLRGSYNEQFF
>TRBJ1-2|TRBV5-1
CARASEALGEFRGYTF
>TRBJ2-2|TRBV5-1
CASSLVLDPGELFF
>TRBJ2-5|TRBV18
CASSEDFYQETQYF
>TRBJ1-1|TRBV12-3/TRBV12-4
CASSWTGTNTEAFF
>TRBJ1-5|TRBV6-5
CASSYSEGVDQPQHF
>TRBJ1-1|TRBV6-1
CASSIWTVNTEAFF
>TRBJ2-7|TRBV20-1
CSANPGQGSREQYF
>TRBJ1-1|TRBV25-1
CASSESPGANTEAFF
>TRBJ2-2|TRBV5-5
CASSLAGTGETGELFF
>TRBJ2-7|TRBV11-2
CASRAPGDWGSYEQYF
>TRBJ1-1|TRBV20-1
CSARDVGEGGTEAFF
>TRBJ1-2|TRBV20-1
CSARDSPPLLARYYGYTF
>TRBJ2-4|TRBV27
CASSSGTRENIQYF
>TRBJ1-1|TRBV12-3/TRBV12-4
CASSLRPTGRNTEAFF
>TRBJ2-1|TRBV5-1
CASSLAGSGSFSYNEQFF
>TRBJ1-5|TRBV6-5
CASSQQGGGQPQHF
>TRBJ2-1|TRBV7-9
CASSLAINEQFF
>TRBJ2-1|TRBV15
CATSREYEQFF
>TRBJ1-6|TRBV7-9
CASSLQGSSPLHF
>TRBJ2-1|TRBV29-1
CSAPYGGHEQFF
>TRBJ2-4|TRBV20-1
CSARGNIQYF
>TRBJ2-3|TRBV28
CASSPRWEATDTQYF
>TRBJ1-5|TRBV18
CASSPPGVSNQPQHF
>TRBJ1-6|TRBV6-6
CASSYSSRGLLHF
>TRBJ1-2|TRBV20-1
CSARTQSTYGYTF
>TRBJ2-1|TRBV14
CASSQSPRAYNEQFF
>TRBJ2-6|TRBV15
CATSRVGQGYSGANVLTF
>TRBJ2-3|TRBV5-6
CASSLFVGTTDTQYF
>TRBJ2-2|TRBV4-3
CASSNRLAGIAGELFF
>TRBJ1-2|TRBV5-1
CASSLQGVRGYTF
>TRBJ2-1|TRBV5-8
CASSLSPFF
>TRBJ2-1|TRBV12-3/TRBV12-4
CASSLERGEGNEQFF
>TRBJ1-1|TRBV6-5
CASSYSGGGGTEAFF
>TRBJ2-3|TRBV6-5
CASSFQSGGALYF
>TRBJ1-5|TRBV12-3/TRBV12-4
CASSLARTGDQPQHF
>TRBJ2-5|TRBV4-2
CASGLLAGGYQETQYF
>TRBJ2-3|TRBV12-3/TRBV12-4
CASSRKSRTDTQYF
>TRBJ2-1|TRBV13
CASSRRWGANEQFF
>TRBJ2-1|TRBV4-3
CASSQSSRLAGNEQFF
>TRBJ2-1|TRBV12-5
CASGAPGQAYNEQFF
>TRBJ2-7|TRBV7-2
CASSLVGGAYEEQYF
>TRBJ1-3|TRBV5-1
CASSLGWNLSGNTIYF
>TRBJ2-7|TRBV6-1
CASGQGMGYEQYF
>TRBJ1-1|TRBV6-1
CASSEQGLNTEAFF
>TRBJ1-3|TRBV5-8
CASSRGAGAGNTIYF
>TRBJ2-3|TRBV20-1
CSAYGFRDTQYF
>TRBJ2-5|TRBV6-4
CASRGHRQGPSQETQYF
>TRBJ1-1|TRBV12-3/TRBV12-4
CASSLRVTEAFF